The 21 T cell receptor beta chains listed next were all sequenced from one sample in a study of CD4 T cells in relation to SARS-CoV-2 and coronaviruses. Produced via immunoSEQ multiplex PCR; TCRdb's table is partial and in-frame only. The sample includes about 19,000 clones, approximately 80% of them seen just once. Their target antigens are unknown. CD4+ T cells from unexposed donors were obtained before the COVID-19 pandemic (2011-2018). CD4+ T cells were isolated from the cells after less than 13 days of culture. Input material: CD4+ T cells from PBMCs, cultured in vitro. These receptors were obtained from a human donor in good health.

Sample share makes this clone medium-sized. This chain connects TRBV5-1 to TRBJ1-5; D is uncertain. Trimming shortened V by 0 bases and J by 5 bases, and 12 bases separated the two germline ends. The CDR3 extends over 15 amino acids. Germline CDR1 is SGHRS and CDR2 is YFSETQ. The CDR3 sequence: CASSLASTADQPQHF. The DNA for the CDR3 is TGCGCCAGCAGCTTGGCCAGTACAGCCGATCAGCCCCAGCATTTT. The full variable domain, rest sourced from reference TRBV5-1 and TRBJ1-5, is KAGVTQTPRYLIKTRGQQVTLSCSPISGHRSVSWYQQTPGQGLQFLFEYFSETQRNKGNFPGRFSGRQFSNSRSEMNVSTLELGDSALYLCASSLASTADQPQHFGDGTRLSIL.

The chain couples TRBV7-9 to TRBJ2-7, with D unclear. CDR3 length equals 14 residues. The V and J ends lost 1 base and 4 bases respectively, with 11 bases between them. Germline values: CDR1 SEHNR, CDR2 FQNEAQ (reference sequence). The CDR3 here is CASSLEAPPYEQYF. In nucleotides, the CDR3 is TGTGCCAGCAGCTTAGAGGCCCCACCTTACGAGCAGTACTTC. Full variable domain (outside the CDR3, taken from reference TRBV7-9 and TRBJ2-7): DTGVSQNPRHKITKRGQNVTFRCDPISEHNRLYWYRQTLGQGPEFLTYFQNEAQLEKSRLLSDRFSAERPKGSFSTLEIQRTEQGDSAMYLCASSLEAPPYEQYFGPGTRLTVT.

This clone was seen a handful of times. The chain uses TRBV19 and TRBJ2-3; 7 bases match TRBD2. Germline V gene data show CDR1 as LNHDA and CDR2 as SQIVND (reference sequence). J lost 1 base, V lost 2 bases, and 0 bases had no gene match. The CDR3 covers 14 residues. The chain's CDR3 is CASSITSGTDTQYF. The CDR3 DNA follows: TGTGCCAGTAGTATAACTAGCGGCACAGATACGCAGTATTTT.

V usage is TRBV5-6 and J usage is TRBJ2-7; 10 nucleotides line up with TRBD2. Looked up from germline, CDR1 is SGHDT and CDR2 is YYEEEE. The J segment lost 2 bases and the V segment lost 0 bases, leaving 5 bases of the junction unmatched. The CDR3 contains 16 residues. CDR3 nucleotide sequence: TGTGCCAGCAGCTTGGGCGGTAGCGGGGGGACCTACGAGCAGTACTTC. It encodes CASSLGGSGGTYEQYF.

Points on this clone: Mismatch with germline at one junction end may stem from a read error. The rearrangement uses TRBV5-1 and TRBJ2-2; D unresolved. Germline-derived CDR1 and CDR2 are SGHRS and YFSETQ. The CDR3 has 14 amino acids. DNA for the CDR3: TGCGCCAGCAGTTTGGATGGAAACACCGGGGAGCTGTTTTTT. Translating it yields CASSLDGNTGELFF.

The V and J genes are TRBV2 and TRBJ2-7; no reliable D call. Germline V lookup: CDR1 SNHLY, CDR2 FYNNEI. Trimming pared 7 bases from V and 3 bases from J, leaving 7 bases between. The CDR3 totals 11 residues. The CDR3 is CASTRNYEQYF. The CDR3 DNA is TGTGCCAGCACCAGGAACTACGAGCAGTACTTC.

The V call is TRBV28, the J call TRBJ2-7; either TRBD1 or TRBD2 may fit D (5 bases each). This CDR3 is built from 15 residues. V lost 4 bases, J lost 4 bases, and 17 bases lay in between. The germline CDR1 and CDR2 sequences are MDHEN and SYDVKM. CDR3 nucleotides: TGTGCCAGCAGTTCCCCCCCCGAGGGGCGGTACGAGCAGTACTTC. Its protein product is CASSSPPEGRYEQYF.

The DNA for the CDR3 is TGTGCCAGCAGCAAAGCTTGGCAGGGGTCTGGGGCCAACGTCCTGACTTTC. Translation: CASSKAWQGSGANVLTF. V is TRBV21-1 and J is TRBJ2-6; TRBD1, the table's D call, was not compared with the DNA. TRBV21-1 is a recognized pseudogene. The CDR3 spans 17 residues.

The chain carries TRBV9 and TRBJ2-2, with 7 bases that match TRBD1. V trimming: 4 bases; J trimming: 5 bases; junction bases outside the gene matches: 11. CDR1 SGDLS and CDR2 YYNGEE come from the germline V gene. The CDR3 sequence is 16 residues long. The CDR3 protein is CASSPATGMRTGELFF. The DNA of the CDR3 is TGTGCCAGCAGCCCAGCGACAGGGATGAGGACCGGGGAGCTGTTTTTT.

The chain links TRBV24-1 to TRBJ2-1; 12 bases match TRBD2. CDR1 is KGHDR and CDR2 is SFDVKD in the germline V gene. V shed 4 bases and J 5 bases; nucleotides not matched to a gene: 5. The CDR3 runs to 16 residues. CDR3 sequence reads: CATSDPGLAGNNEQFF. For the CDR3, the DNA is TGTGCCACCAGTGACCCAGGACTAGCGGGAAACAATGAGCAGTTCTTC.

This clone occurred once. The genes are TRBV19 and TRBJ1-1; no clear D gene. The germline V gene encodes CDR1 LNHDA and CDR2 SQIVND (reference sequence). Trimming cost V 2 bases and J 0 bases, with 13 bases left between them. The CDR3 spans 16 residues. In DNA form, the CDR3 reads TGTGCCAGTAGTATAAATGGCGCCGAGATGAACACTGAAGCTTTCTTT. It encodes CASSINGAEMNTEAFF.

V usage is TRBV7-2 and J usage is TRBJ2-1; tentatively, D is TRBD2 (5 bases). CDR3 length equals 13 residues. The germline V gene has CDR1 SGHTA and CDR2 FQGNSA. V lost 5 bases and J lost 9, with 14 bases in between. The DNA of the CDR3 is TGTGCCAGCAGCCTCTCCCGAGGGAGTGAGCAGTTCTTC. This sequence encodes CASSLSRGSEQFF.

A word on this clone: Other nucleotide sequences from this sample produce the same CDR3. Here the CDR3 reads CASSTTRTGELFF. Here the CDR3 DNA reads TGTGCCAGTAGTACCACCCGCACCGGGGAGCTGTTTTTT. J is TRBJ2-2 and V is TRBV19; D is unresolved. This CDR3 contains 13 residues. Germline lookup yields CDR1 LNHDA and CDR2 SQIVND (reference sequence). With 4 bases removed from V and 4 bases from J, the gap between germline ends came to 7 bases. Filled out from reference TRBV19 and TRBJ2-2, the complete variable domain reads DGGITQSPKYLFRKEGQNVTLSCEQNLNHDAMYWYRQDPGQGLRLIYYSQIVNDFQKGDIAEGYSVSREKKESFPLTVTSAQKNPTAFYLCASSTTRTGELFFGEGSRLTVL.

V is TRBV3-1 (or the pseudogene TRBV3-2) and J is TRBJ2-1, with 12 bases lining up with TRBD1. The CDR3 is 17 amino acids. CDR1 is LGHDT and CDR2 is YNNKEL in the germline V gene (reference sequence). J was trimmed by 8 bases and V by 5 bases; bases with no gene match: 13. In DNA form, the CDR3 reads TGTGCCAGCAGCTCACGCCGGGACAGGGGGCGATGGTATGAGCAGTTCTTC. This sequence encodes CASSSRRDRGRWYEQFF.

The chain carries TRBV21-1 and TRBJ1-1. TRBV21-1 is noted as a pseudogene. This CDR3 has 15 residues. The CDR3 DNA reads TGTGCCAGCAGCATCGGCCCCGGGGGGAACACTGAAGCTTTCTTT. Its protein product is CASSIGPGGNTEAFF.

The chain recombines TRBV5-1 with TRBJ1-2, with TRBD1 as a possible D gene (6 bases). Trimming removed 4 bases at V and 5 bases at J, with 18 bases between. Germline V CDR1 and CDR2: SGHRS, YFSETQ. This CDR3 spans 15 amino acids. The CDR3 bases are TGCGCCAGCAGCCTCTCCTCCGGGGGGGCTTATGGCTACACCTTC. This translates into CASSLSSGGAYGYTF.

Notes on this clone: A read error may produce the germline difference seen at one junction end. The chain is built from TRBV3-1 (or the pseudogene TRBV3-2) and TRBJ1-6; 8 nucleotides line up with TRBD1. Germline CDR1 reads LGHDT; CDR2 reads YNNKEL (reference sequence). The CDR3 is made up of 17 amino acids. The CDR3 bases are TGTGCCAGCAGCCAAGAATCCCTGGACAGGGTCTATTCGCCCCTCCACTTT. Protein product: CASSQESLDRVYSPLHF.

The chain recombines TRBV4-1 with TRBJ2-7; 10 bases map to TRBD1. CDR3 length: 15 residues. CDR1 and CDR2 from the germline V gene are MGHRA and YSYEKL. V dropped 3 bases and J dropped 5; count of bases not matched to a gene: 7. CDR3 DNA: TGCGCCAGCAGCCAGCCGGGACAGGGGCAACACGAGCAGTACTTC. Translated, it gives CASSQPGQGQHEQYF.

This rearrangement joins TRBV5-1 to TRBJ2-1, with TRBD1 matching over 7 bases. Germline V gene sequence: CDR1 SGHRS, CDR2 YFSETQ. CDR3 length equals 16 residues. After removal of 3 bases from V and 6 bases from J, the junction contained 12 bases not matched to a gene. In nucleotides, the CDR3 is TGCGCCAGCAGCTCATTCACAGGGGTTGGGGCCAATGAGCAGTTCTTC. It is translated as CASSSFTGVGANEQFF.

A few counts support this clone. The V call is TRBV18, the J call TRBJ2-2, with TRBD1 as a possible D gene (5 bases). Germline V gene lookup returns CDR1 KGHSH and CDR2 LQKENI. The CDR3 contains 15 residues. V was cut by 3 bases and J by 4 bases, with 12 bases left in between. Written as DNA, the CDR3 is TGTGCCAGCTCACCCAGGGTGGATGCCACCGGGGAGCTGTTTTTT. Encoded protein: CASSPRVDATGELFF.

The chain employs TRBV24-1 and TRBJ1-1; 9 nucleotides align to TRBD1. The CDR3 consists of 15 residues. The V and J ends lost 2 bases and 7 bases, in that order; junction bases with no gene match: 7. The germline V gene has CDR1 KGHDR and CDR2 SFDVKD. Here the CDR3 reads CATSDSRTGEVEAFF. CDR3 sequence (DNA): TGTGCCACCAGTGATTCGAGGACAGGGGAGGTTGAAGCTTTCTTT.